This T cell receptor beta chain was sequenced during a study of regulatory T cells in long-lasting Graves disease. HTBI primers from iRepertoire and Arm-PCR of CDR3 regions yielded the TCR beta libraries. From the multiplex PCR reads, TCRdb called clonotypes with MiXCR, one entry per CDR3 protein. The profile covers under 300,000 distinct CDR3 sequences, with roughly 18% appearing a single time and 14% taken by the ten largest. This clonotype was recorded a few times. Stated time point: newly diagnosed GD, antithyroid drugs for less than 3 months. PBMC RNA served as the TCR library source. The CDR3 sequence is 16 residues long. The junction had 8 bases not matched to a gene; V was cut back by 6 bases and J by 0 bases. Germline V lookup: CDR1 DFQATT, CDR2 SNEGSKA (reference sequence). Separately, the same data were catalogued under a study of T cells in Graves' hyperthyroidism and ophthalmopathy. That paper states: Hyperthyroidism of Graves' type that showed no ophthalmopathy progression within 18 months was stable. In patients aged 18 to 65, hyperthyroidism was newly diagnosed, with duration under 2 months. Blood also contained most expanded thyroid clonotypes above 0.001. Stable hyperthyroidism and ophthalmopathy were separated using 13 V-J signatures.

The source material was peripheral blood mononuclear cells (PBMCs), sampled at new diagnosis, from a patient treated with antithyroid drugs. The chain combines TRBV20-1 with TRBJ2-3, with 11 bases that match TRBD2. The sequence was collected from a young woman with Graves disease. The CDR3 here is CSAKTSGDTSTDTQYF. The CDR3 DNA sequence: TGCAGTGCGAAGACTAGCGGGGACACTAGCACAGATACGCAGTATTTT.